This is a list of T cell receptor beta chains from one sample in a study of blood T cell repertoires in COVID-19. Repertoires were generated with immunoSEQ multiplex PCR, while TCRdb's copy carries only in-frame clones and drops some. Among about 140,000 clones, roughly 85% were seen once, and the ten largest hold roughly 2.9%. The source material was peripheral blood. The receptors were sampled from a man aged 45-65 years with acute or convalescent COVID-19. CDR3s leave out the opening cysteine and the closing phenylalanine or tryptophan. For some rows the clone size is stated as once, few or many, or as a class when expanded; others skip it.

V	size	J	CDR3
TRBV24-1	once	TRBJ2-7	ATSELAGAYEQY
TRBV5-1	-	TRBJ1-4	ASSLGQGREKLF
TRBV4-1	-	TRBJ1-1	ASSLGVEAF
TRBV27	-	TRBJ1-5	ASSFVGPGGRQPQH
TRBV9	-	TRBJ1-1	ASIPGDTEAF
TRBV19	-	TRBJ1-2	ASSSRGRKDGGYT
TRBV18	-	TRBJ2-1	ASSPTNNEQF
TRBV28	-	TRBJ2-7	ASSFREQY
TRBV5-1	-	TRBJ2-5	ATRGSDSQETQY
TRBV4-1	few	TRBJ1-2	ASSLREGTNYGYT
TRBV15	-	TRBJ2-1	ATSRKQGSYNEQF
TRBV5-3	-	TRBJ1-5	ARSNPGQRSWPQH
TRBV28	-	TRBJ2-3	ASSPGLEADTQY
TRBV24-1	-	TRBJ2-7	ATSERYEQY
TRBV19	-	TRBJ2-2	ASATYRDTGELF
TRBV7-9	-	TRBJ2-7	ASSPRIYEQY
TRBV5-1	-	TRBJ1-5	ASSLAGTGNQPQH
TRBV6-5	-	TRBJ1-5	ASSYSGGGNQPQH
TRBV7-2	-	TRBJ1-3	ASSILQGTGNTIY
TRBV12-3/TRBV12-4	-	TRBJ1-6	ASSLQYNSPLH
TRBV27	-	TRBJ1-2	ASSLLGANYGYT
TRBV18	-	TRBJ2-7	ASSAGTSSIYEQY
TRBV14	-	TRBJ1-2	ASSQGTGSYGYT
TRBV27	-	TRBJ1-2	ASSLWVGQAGGYT
TRBV6-6	-	TRBJ2-2	ASSLNPGGSYRKTFTGELF
TRBV4-1	-	TRBJ1-2	ASSQGGQVYGYT
TRBV7-9	once	TRBJ1-4	ASSHTNGTVGEKLF
TRBV5-1	once	TRBJ1-4	ASSTHRSATNEKLF
TRBV5-1	once	TRBJ2-3	ASSLASTDTQY
TRBV14	-	TRBJ2-7	ASSRMTSANYEQY
TRBV5-1	-	TRBJ2-2	ASSGASLNTGELF
TRBV19	-	TRBJ2-7	ASSIQGLDEQY
TRBV27	once	TRBJ2-1	ASSPPGLAHNEQF
TRBV24-1	-	TRBJ2-5	ATSDWATGEETQY
TRBV2	-	TRBJ2-4	ASSAAGGPGNIQY
TRBV7-9	-	TRBJ1-1	ASSAEQGARAF
TRBV7-6	-	TRBJ1-3	ASSLTGTGNTIY
TRBV6-5	-	TRBJ2-3	ASSYISGSSTDTQY
TRBV7-3	-	TRBJ2-3	ASSKISGNTDTQY
TRBV18	once	TRBJ2-1	ASSPPTTGFNEQF
TRBV15	-	TRBJ1-1	ATSEGTGGWRTEAF
TRBV18	-	TRBJ2-5	ASSPSWADQETQY
TRBV5-1	-	TRBJ1-4	ASSLEGGGEKLF
TRBV6-5	-	TRBJ2-1	ASRIAGGSYNEQF
TRBV28	-	TRBJ1-1	ASSFGGPRNTEAF
TRBV2	few	TRBJ1-2	AIQGLGYGYT
TRBV6-5	-	TRBJ1-1	ASSYGDSNTEAF
TRBV9	-	TRBJ1-5	ASGAGGLSNQPQH
TRBV18	few	TRBJ1-1	ASSPGAGTEAF
TRBV2	-	TRBJ2-2	ASSIIRSTGELF
TRBV6-6	once	TRBJ1-1	ASSYQAANTEAF
TRBV28	-	TRBJ2-7	ASNLNLRTPTYEQY
TRBV28	-	TRBJ1-4	ASSLGQRREKLF
TRBV19	-	TRBJ2-2	ASGLAVSSNTGELF
TRBV5-1	-	TRBJ2-7	ASSPLGASGAYEQY